The 22 T cell receptor beta chains given below trace back to one sample, sequenced in a study of cytomegalovirus exposure and HLA in healthy donors. The PCR made use of 60 Vbeta and 13 Jbeta primers. The data were produced by immunoSEQ multiplex PCR, yet TCRdb's version contains in-frame clones alone and is incomplete. Of 150,000 or so clones listed, about 74% were seen once; the top ten hold less than 15%. Sequenced sample: PBMCs. These TCRs come from a man in his forties or fifties in good health and CMV-seropositive.

This chain links TRBV28 with TRBJ1-5; a possible D gene is TRBD1 (6 bases). This CDR3 region has 14 residues. The V gene lost 4 bases and the J gene lost 4 bases, with 11 bases spanning the gap. The V gene's germline CDR1 is MDHEN and CDR2 SYDVKM. CDR3 residues: CASSSGAGNQPQHF. The CDR3 bases are TGTGCCAGCAGTTCAGGGGCAGGGAATCAGCCCCAGCATTTT.

V is TRBV18 and J is TRBJ1-2, with unresolved D. V was clipped by 3 bases and J by 2 bases, with 10 bases between them. The germline gives CDR1 KGHSH, CDR2 LQKENI. The CDR3 contains 14 residues. The CDR3 nucleotides read TGTGCCAGCTCACCCGGGGTTGCGAACTATGGCTACACCTTC. Translated, it gives CASSPGVANYGYTF.

This chain uses TRBV7-9 with TRBJ2-3; 11 nucleotides match TRBD2. In germline, CDR1 is SEHNR, CDR2 FQNEAQ (reference sequence). The junction had 2 bases not matched to a gene; V was cut back by 1 base and J by 2 bases. The CDR3 spans 16 residues. The CDR3 spells CASSLGLAGPTDTQYF. The DNA for the CDR3 is TGTGCCAGCAGCTTAGGACTAGCGGGACCCACAGATACGCAGTATTTT.

The CDR3 nucleotides read TGTGCCAGCAGCTTAGGAGGGAAGCAGTACTTC. It yields the protein CASSLGGKQYF. The genes are TRBV11-2 and TRBJ2-5; possible D gene TRBD2, 5 bases. From germline, CDR1 is SGHAT and CDR2 FQNNGV. The CDR3 totals 11 residues. Trimming removed 1 base at V and 11 bases at J, with 8 bases between. Full variable domain (outside the CDR3, taken from reference TRBV11-2 and TRBJ2-5): EAGVAQSPRYKIIEKRQSVAFWCNPISGHATLYWYQQILGQGPKLLIQFQNNGVVDDSQLPKDRFSAERLKGVDSTLKIQPAKLEDSAVYLCASSLGGKQYFGPGTRLLVL.

The sample holds one count of this clone. The chain couples TRBV27 to TRBJ1-2; D may be TRBD1 (6 bases). The V end lost 7 bases, the J end lost 6 bases, and 12 bases lay between the germline ends. This CDR3 has 12 amino acids. Germline V lookup: CDR1 MNHEY, CDR2 SMNVEV (reference sequence). The CDR3 nucleotides read TGTGCCAGCAAAACAACAGGGAATGGCTACACCTTC. This encodes CASKTTGNGYTF.

The J gene is TRBJ2-5, the V gene TRBV5-1; 7 bases fit TRBD2. Per germline, CDR1 SGHRS and CDR2 YFSETQ. V lost 0 bases to trimming and J lost 5 bases; unmatched junction nucleotides: 7. CDR3 length equals 15 residues. CDR3 amino acids: CASSLGPAGVETQYF. The DNA for the CDR3 is TGCGCCAGCAGCTTGGGCCCCGCGGGGGTCGAGACCCAGTACTTC.

This clone has only one observation. This chain uses TRBV6-4 with TRBJ1-2; D ambiguous. There are 13 residues in the CDR3. V lost 5 bases and J 4 bases, leaving 11 bases between the germline ends. The germline V gene has CDR1 MRHNA and CDR2 SNTAGT. The CDR3 region has the DNA TGTGCCAGCAGTCCAGGTTCCCCCTATGGCTACACCTTC. It translates to CASSPGSPYGYTF.

To note about this clone: Other nucleotide sequences in the sample specify the same CDR3. V is TRBV18 and J is TRBJ2-5, with TRBD2 matching 8 bases. Germline CDR1 is KGHSH and CDR2 is LQKENI. The junction had 5 bases not matched to a gene; V was cut back by 6 bases and J by 2 bases. CDR3 size: 14 residues. The CDR3 nucleotides are TGTGCCAGCTCCCCTACTAGCGGACAAGAGACCCAGTACTTC. It translates to CASSPTSGQETQYF.

The V gene is TRBV18, the J gene TRBJ2-7; D is ambiguous. Trimming shortened V by 6 bases and J by 6 bases, and 12 bases separated the two germline ends. CDR3 length: 12 residues. From germline, CDR1 is KGHSH and CDR2 LQKENI. The CDR3: CASSGRHSEQYF. The CDR3 nucleotides read TGTGCCAGCTCTGGCAGGCACTCCGAGCAGTACTTC.

V is TRBV15 and J is TRBJ2-7; TRBD2 matches at 8 bases. V lost 0 bases to trimming and J lost 3 bases; unmatched junction nucleotides: 7. Germline loops: CDR1 LNHNV, CDR2 YYDKDF (reference sequence). The CDR3 extends over 16 amino acids. CDR3 protein: CATSRDPRLAGYEQYF. The CDR3 DNA reads TGTGCCACCAGCAGAGATCCCAGGCTAGCGGGCTACGAGCAGTACTTC.

Details on this clone: At one end, the junction sequence differs from germline, possibly due to a read error. This rearrangement joins TRBV28 to TRBJ1-1; D is ambiguous. The germline V gene has CDR1 MDHEN and CDR2 SYDVKM. The CDR3 is 17 residues long. CDR3 sequence: CASSSPLRVTQNAEAFF. The CDR3 DNA reads TGTGCCAGCAGTTCCCCCCTCCGAGTTACACAGAACGCTGAAGCTTTCTTT.

The chain carries TRBV4-1 and TRBJ2-7, with 8 positions matching TRBD1. This CDR3 comprises 15 residues. Germline trimming cut 2 bases from V and 5 bases from J; bases unmatched to any gene: 8. Germline CDR1 reads MGHRA; CDR2 reads YSYEKL. In nucleotides, the CDR3 is TGCGCCAGCAGCCAACCGACAGGGGATGGGCACGAGCAGTACTTC. This translates into CASSQPTGDGHEQYF.

The chain joins TRBV6-5 to TRBJ1-1; 7 bases map to TRBD1. V was pared by 6 bases and J by 4 bases, with 11 bases of the junction left unmatched. This CDR3 is 15 amino acids long. Germline-derived CDR1 and CDR2 are MNHEY and SVGAGI. In DNA form, the CDR3 reads TGTGCCAGCAGGAGGGGACAGCTTTGGGCCACTGAAGCTTTCTTT. It is translated as CASRRGQLWATEAFF.

The rearrangement joins TRBV7-9 to TRBJ2-7; 7 nucleotides match TRBD1. In germline, CDR1 is SEHNR, CDR2 FQNEAQ (reference sequence). The CDR3 length is 16 residues. J gave up 0 bases and V 2 bases, and 7 bases lay outside the gene matches. The CDR3 DNA reads TGTGCCAGCAGCTTAAGTCCGGGACAGCGCTCCTACGAGCAGTACTTC. This encodes CASSLSPGQRSYEQYF.

V is TRBV10-2 and J is TRBJ2-1; 10 bases map to TRBD2. The CDR3 runs to 15 residues. Germline trimming cut 3 bases from V and 4 bases from J; bases unmatched to any gene: 3. Germline V gives CDR1 WSHSY, CDR2 SAAADI. The CDR3 spells CASSELAGQYNEQFF. CDR3 bases: TGCGCCAGCAGTGAACTAGCGGGACAGTACAATGAGCAGTTCTTC.

Only one count was recorded for this clone. The chain employs TRBV18 and TRBJ1-1; D gene unclear. Between the trimmed V and J ends, which lost 3 bases and 6 bases, there was a span of 17 bases. The CDR3 contains 15 residues. Germline CDR1 and CDR2: KGHSH and LQKENI. The CDR3 DNA sequence: TGTGCCAGCTCACCCCAACGGACGGGGAGCGCTGAAGCTTTCTTT. Residues: CASSPQRTGSAEAFF.

The chain couples TRBV6-1 to TRBJ2-7, with TRBD2 matching 7 bases. The CDR3 is 13 residues long. In germline, CDR1 is MNHNS, CDR2 SASEGT. V dropped 6 bases and J dropped 0; count of bases not matched to a gene: 2. CDR3 nucleotides: TGTGCCAGCAGAGGCGGGAGCTCCTACGAGCAGTACTTC. Residues: CASRGGSSYEQYF.

V is TRBV28 and J is TRBJ2-7; 9 bases map to TRBD1. Trimming at V came to 4 bases and at J to 4 bases, leaving 8 bases not matched to a gene. The CDR3 covers 15 residues. Looked up from germline, CDR1 is MDHEN and CDR2 is SYDVKM. CDR3 sequence (DNA): TGTGCCAGCAGTTGGGGACCGGGACAGGGTTACGAGCAGTACTTC. As protein: CASSWGPGQGYEQYF.

The J gene is TRBJ2-7, the V gene TRBV28; 7 bases map to TRBD1. Trimming cost V 8 bases and J 3 bases; bases outside gene matches: 10. Per germline, CDR1 MDHEN and CDR2 SYDVKM. The CDR3 sequence is 14 residues long. CDR3 sequence: CASVKPGQIYEQYF. In DNA form, the CDR3 reads TGTGCCAGCGTCAAACCGGGACAGATCTACGAGCAGTACTTC.

This clone was detected once. The chain is built from TRBV7-9 and TRBJ1-6; D ambiguous. Germline V lookup: CDR1 SEHNR, CDR2 FQNEAQ (reference sequence). Trimming removed 2 bases at V and 7 bases at J, with 3 bases between. The CDR3 has 12 amino acids. In nucleotides, the CDR3 is TGTGCCAGCAGCTTAACAAATTCACCCCTCCACTTT. Translating gives CASSLTNSPLHF. Using reference TRBV7-9 and TRBJ1-6 for the parts outside the CDR3, the full variable domain is DTGVSQNPRHKITKRGQNVTFRCDPISEHNRLYWYRQTLGQGPEFLTYFQNEAQLEKSRLLSDRFSAERPKGSFSTLEIQRTEQGDSAMYLCASSLTNSPLHFGNGTRLTVT.

The rearrangement uses TRBV13 and TRBJ2-1, with 15 nucleotides matching TRBD2. V was pared by 5 bases and J by 1 base, with 9 bases of the junction left unmatched. Germline V CDR1 and CDR2: PRHDT, FYEKMQ (reference sequence). This CDR3 has 19 amino acids. CDR3 DNA sequence: TGTGCCAGCAGCCACGGACTAGCGGGAGGGCCCTCATCCTACAATGAGCAGTTCTTC. Amino acids: CASSHGLAGGPSSYNEQFF.

This chain's CDR3 is CASSLALSQGADTQYF. In DNA, the CDR3 is TGTGCCAGCAGCTTGGCCCTTTCACAGGGGGCAGATACGCAGTATTTT. The chain joins TRBV5-4 to TRBJ2-3, with TRBD1 matching over 8 bases. There are 16 residues in the CDR3. Looked up from germline, CDR1 is SGHNT and CDR2 is YYREEE (reference sequence). Germline trimming cut 0 bases from V and 4 bases from J; bases unmatched to any gene: 7. The variable domain in full, with the rest retrieved from reference TRBV5-4 and TRBJ2-3, is ETGVTQSPTHLIKTRGQQVTLRCSSQSGHNTVSWYQQALGQGPQFIFQYYREEENGRGNFPPRFSGLQFPNYSSELNVNALELDDSALYLCASSLALSQGADTQYFGPGTRLTVL.